What follows are 32 T cell receptor beta chains derived from one specimen sequenced in a study of cytomegalovirus exposure and HLA in healthy donors. Primers: 60 Vbeta forward and 13 Jbeta reverse. Libraries were prepared by immunoSEQ multiplex PCR; TCRdb keeps only in-frame clonotypes and omits some of them. The repertoire consists of hundreds of thousands of clones, with about 90% occurring once and the leading ten covering roughly 2.1%. The sequencing input was PBMCs. These receptors all stem from a woman younger than 30 in good health and CMV-seronegative.

The V call is TRBV5-1, the J call TRBJ2-1; TRBD2 aligns across 11 bases. The CDR3 length is 16 residues. The J segment lost 0 bases and the V segment lost 4 bases, leaving 3 bases of the junction unmatched. Germline lookup yields CDR1 SGHRS and CDR2 YFSETQ. Written as DNA, the CDR3 is TGCGCCAGCAGCACTAGCGGGGGCTCCTCCTACAATGAGCAGTTCTTC. This sequence encodes CASSTSGGSSYNEQFF.

The rearrangement joins TRBV15 to TRBJ2-1; 7 bases match TRBD1. The length of the CDR3 is 16 residues. Germline V gives CDR1 LNHNV, CDR2 YYDKDF (reference sequence). With V trimmed by 3 bases and J by 6 bases, 11 bases remained unmatched. The CDR3 reads CATSREPMTGINEQFF. The CDR3 DNA follows: TGTGCCACCAGCAGGGAACCTATGACAGGGATCAATGAGCAGTTCTTC.

The chain combines TRBV4-1 with TRBJ1-2; 9 bases are shared with TRBD1. Germline CDR1 is MGHRA and CDR2 is YSYEKL. CDR3 length: 19 residues. Losses at the gene ends were 1 base for V and 0 bases for J; bases not matched to a gene: 12. CDR3 DNA: TGCGCCAGCAGCCAAGGGCCCTCCGCCGGGACAGGGTCTAACTATGGCTACACCTTC. This gives the protein CASSQGPSAGTGSNYGYTF.

The chain links TRBV7-8 to TRBJ2-2; TRBD1 aligns across 11 bases. CDR1 SGHVS and CDR2 FQNEAQ come from the germline V gene. There are 15 residues in the CDR3. The J segment lost 5 bases and the V segment lost 9 bases, leaving 8 bases of the junction unmatched. The CDR3 spells CASSRGTGGTGELFF. As DNA, the CDR3 is TGTGCCAGTTCACGGGGGACAGGGGGTACCGGGGAGCTGTTTTTT.

The chain uses TRBV9 and TRBJ1-2, with D perhaps TRBD1 (6 bases). The V gene lost 5 bases and the J gene lost 6 bases, with 20 bases spanning the gap. CDR1 and CDR2 from the germline V gene are SGDLS and YYNGEE. This CDR3 spans 15 amino acids. The CDR3 DNA sequence: TGTGCCAGCAGTTTAGAGCGGGACAAAATTCATGGCTACACCTTC. It yields the protein CASSLERDKIHGYTF.

The genes are TRBV5-8 and TRBJ2-3; 9 nucleotides align to TRBD2. V trimming: 0 bases; J trimming: 4 bases; junction bases outside the gene matches: 3. Germline CDR1 SGHTS, CDR2 YDEGEE. This CDR3 comprises 15 residues. CDR3 bases: TGTGCCAGCAGCTTGGGTGGCGGGGGGGCAGATACGCAGTATTTT. Translated, it gives CASSLGGGGADTQYF.

The V gene is TRBV21-1, the J gene TRBJ2-5; the table's D call of TRBD1 was not tested on the DNA. TRBV21-1 is deemed a pseudogene. The CDR3 runs 18 residues. CDR3 bases: TGTGCCAGCAGCAAGGGGGCTTGGTTAGCTGGAGAACAAGAGACCCAGTACTTC. It codes for CASSKGAWLAGEQETQYF.

The rearrangement joins TRBV30 to TRBJ2-3; TRBD2 is a possible D gene (6 bases). The CDR3 is made up of 14 amino acids. V lost 3 bases and J 0 bases, leaving 10 bases between the germline ends. Germline-derived CDR1 and CDR2 are GTSNPN and SVGIG (reference sequence). CDR3 nucleotides: TGTGCCTGGAGCCAGGCGGGGAGCACAGATACGCAGTATTTT. It codes for CAWSQAGSTDTQYF.

The gene calls are TRBV5-1 and TRBJ1-1; D ambiguous. Germline CDR1 is SGHRS and CDR2 is YFSETQ. V lost 0 bases to trimming and J lost 2 bases, with 14 bases between them. The length of the CDR3 is 16 residues. The CDR3 region is CASSLVTPYSNTEAFF. CDR3 nucleotide sequence: TGCGCCAGCAGCTTGGTTACTCCTTATAGCAACACTGAAGCTTTCTTT. Supplemented by reference TRBV5-1 and TRBJ1-1, the full variable domain reads KAGVTQTPRYLIKTRGQQVTLSCSPISGHRSVSWYQQTPGQGLQFLFEYFSETQRNKGNFPGRFSGRQFSNSRSEMNVSTLELGDSALYLCASSLVTPYSNTEAFFGQGTRLTVV.

This clone appeared once. The chain is built from TRBV11-3 and TRBJ2-7; 7 bases are a match to TRBD1. Germline V gene lookup returns CDR1 SGHNT and CDR2 YENEEA. Trimming took 5 bases from V and 0 from J; bases not matched to a gene: 4. The CDR3 is made up of 14 amino acids. The CDR3: CASSPGQPSYEQYF. CDR3 sequence (DNA): TGTGCCAGCAGCCCGGGACAGCCCTCCTACGAGCAGTACTTC.

J is TRBJ1-4 and V is TRBV18; D not certain. The V and J ends lost 2 bases and 0 bases respectively, with 7 bases between them. The CDR3 runs to 15 residues. CDR1 KGHSH and CDR2 LQKENI come from the germline V gene. The CDR3 nucleotides read TGTGCCAGCTCACCAAGAGGAGCAACTAATGAAAAACTGTTTTTT. Translation gives CASSPRGATNEKLFF.

The V and J genes are TRBV7-9 and TRBJ2-3; 8 positions agree with TRBD2. V gave up 6 bases and J gave up 0 bases; unmatched junction bases: 8. CDR3 length equals 16 residues. Looked up from germline, CDR1 is SEHNR and CDR2 is FQNEAQ (reference sequence). As DNA, the CDR3 is TGTGCCAGCAGACGCAGGGGCGGGGGGAGCACAGATACGCAGTATTTT. Protein: CASRRRGGGSTDTQYF.

As regards this clone: One end of the junction fails to match germline, which may point to a read error. The J gene is TRBJ1-6, the V gene TRBV7-9, with 8 bases identical to TRBD1. Germline CDR1 is SEHNR and CDR2 is FQNEAQ (reference sequence). The CDR3 runs to 14 residues. CDR3 sequence reads: CSSSSDRANSPLHF. CDR3 DNA sequence: TGTTCCAGCAGTTCGGACAGGGCTAATTCACCCCTCCACTTT.

The chain joins TRBV2 to TRBJ2-7; TRBD2 agrees at 11 bases. The CDR3 sequence is 15 residues long. CDR1 and CDR2 (germline): SNHLY, FYNNEI. V dropped 5 bases and J dropped 4; count of bases not matched to a gene: 7. CDR3 region: CASSNSGGAPYEQYF. CDR3 bases: TGTGCCAGCAGTAATAGCGGGGGGGCCCCTTACGAGCAGTACTTC. Full variable domain (rest looked up from reference TRBV2 and TRBJ2-7): EPEVTQTPSHQVTQMGQEVILRCVPISNHLYFYWYRQILGQKVEFLVSFYNNEISEKSEIFDDQFSVERPDGSNFTLKIRSTKLEDSAMYFCASSNSGGAPYEQYFGPGTRLTVT.

Concerning this clone itself: Different DNA sequences within this sample yield the same CDR3. CDR3 sequence reads: CAWKLPGQAPRYYGYTF. As DNA, the CDR3 is TGTGCCTGGAAACTGCCGGGACAGGCCCCCCGATACTATGGCTACACCTTC. The chain combines TRBV30 with TRBJ1-2, with TRBD1 matching 8 bases. V lost 4 bases, J lost 3 bases, and 16 bases stayed unmatched. Germline CDR1 GTSNPN, CDR2 SVGIG (reference sequence). The length of the CDR3 is 17 residues.

This clone appeared a single time. The chain combines TRBV12-5 with TRBJ2-7, with 10 bases lining up with TRBD1. The J segment lost 2 bases and the V segment lost 5 bases, leaving 3 bases of the junction unmatched. The CDR3 spans 14 residues. In germline, CDR1 is LGHNT, CDR2 FRNRAP. CDR3 sequence: CASGAGTGAYEQYF. CDR3 nucleotides: TGTGCTAGTGGTGCCGGGACAGGGGCCTACGAGCAGTACTTC.

The gene calls are TRBV21-1 and TRBJ1-1; the table gives TRBD1 as D, unverified against the DNA. TRBV21-1 is deemed a pseudogene. The CDR3 is made up of 13 amino acids. The CDR3 region has the DNA TGTGCCAGCAGCAAGGGAGACAGGGCTGAAGCTTTCTTT. Encoded protein: CASSKGDRAEAFF.

The chain employs TRBV7-2 and TRBJ2-7, with 9 bases lining up with TRBD1. This CDR3 region has 14 residues. CDR1 and CDR2 from the germline V gene are SGHTA and FQGNSA. V was clipped by 3 bases and J by 4 bases; unmatched bases: 4. CDR3 nucleotides: TGTGCCAGCAGCTTCGACAGGGGGGCGTACGAGCAGTACTTC. Translating gives CASSFDRGAYEQYF.

The chain has TRBV30 and TRBJ1-3; D not resolved. Trimming pared 3 bases from V and 0 bases from J, leaving 6 bases between. Germline values: CDR1 GTSNPN, CDR2 SVGIG (reference sequence). The CDR3 has 13 amino acids. CDR3 nucleotides: TGTGCCTGGAGCGTTTTCTCTGGAAACACCATATATTTT. Translated, it gives CAWSVFSGNTIYF.

This chain joins TRBV2 and TRBJ2-7, with 10 bases that match TRBD1. CDR1 is SNHLY, CDR2 FYNNEI, per germline. Trimming at V came to 10 bases and at J to 6 bases, leaving 9 bases not matched to a gene. This CDR3 spans 13 amino acids. Here the CDR3 reads CATGGTGVREQYF. The CDR3 region has the DNA TGTGCCACGGGCGGGACAGGGGTCCGCGAGCAGTACTTC.

The J gene is TRBJ2-1, the V gene TRBV7-2; 11 bases align to TRBD2. Unmatched junction bases numbered 11, after V lost 5 bases and J lost 8 bases. CDR3 length equals 16 residues. Germline V CDR1 and CDR2: SGHTA, FQGNSA. CDR3 nucleotide sequence: TGTGCCAGCAGCCGTCACCTAGCGGGGGGTGTGGATGAGCAGTTCTTC. Protein product: CASSRHLAGGVDEQFF.

V and J are TRBV10-3 and TRBJ1-4; D ambiguous. Germline-derived CDR1 and CDR2 are ENHRY and SYGVKD. The CDR3 loop spans 14 amino acids. Trimming removed 2 bases at V and 4 bases at J, with 8 bases between. The CDR3 nucleotides read TGTGCCATCAGTGAGCCAGGCAATAATGAAAAACTGTTTTTT. Protein sequence: CAISEPGNNEKLFF.

CDR3 in amino acids: CASNLVPQHF. The CDR3, as DNA: TGTGCCAGCAATTTAGTGCCCCAGCATTTT. The rearrangement joins TRBV6-5 to TRBJ1-5; D unresolved. V gave up 7 bases and J gave up 9 bases, with 7 bases separating them. This CDR3 comprises 10 residues. Per germline, CDR1 MNHEY and CDR2 SVGAGI.

V and J are TRBV5-6 and TRBJ2-7; 10 bases map to TRBD1. This CDR3 has 17 residues. J was trimmed by 6 bases and V by 3 bases; bases with no gene match: 15. Germline V gene sequence: CDR1 SGHDT, CDR2 YYEEEE. CDR3 nucleotides: TGTGCCAGCAGCTCACCAGACAGGGGGCCGCCCCACGGCGAGCAGTACTTC. Protein: CASSSPDRGPPHGEQYF.

The rearrangement links TRBV9 to TRBJ1-5, with D unclear. Germline V gene data show CDR1 as SGDLS and CDR2 as YYNGEE. This CDR3 is 16 amino acids long. Trimming took 0 bases from V and 0 from J, leaving 10 bases between them. The CDR3, as DNA: TGTGCCAGCAGCGTAGGGGCAGTGGGTAGCAATCAGCCCCAGCATTTT. This translates into CASSVGAVGSNQPQHF.

The V and J genes are TRBV5-1 and TRBJ2-7, with a tentative D call TRBD2 (5 bases). The CDR3 length is 12 residues. The germline CDR1 and CDR2 sequences are SGHRS and YFSETQ. V dropped 4 bases and J dropped 4 bases, with 9 bases sitting between them. Here the CDR3 reads CASSPTGYEQYF. In nucleotides, the CDR3 is TGCGCCAGCAGCCCGACGGGGTACGAGCAGTACTTC.

J is TRBJ1-3 and V is TRBV6-6, with 8 bases lining up with TRBD1. The V gene end was trimmed by 6 bases and the J gene end by 0 bases; junction bases not matched to a gene: 4. The CDR3 spans 15 residues. Per the germline V gene, CDR1 is MNHNY and CDR2 is SVGAGI (reference sequence). The CDR3: CASRPDRDSGNTIYF. CDR3 nucleotide sequence: TGTGCCAGCAGACCGGACAGGGACTCTGGAAACACCATATATTTT.

This clone was counted once. The chain recombines TRBV25-1 with TRBJ1-2; 9 nucleotides agree with TRBD1. CDR3 size: 15 residues. V shed 3 bases and J 7 bases; nucleotides not matched to a gene: 9. Germline CDR1 MGHDK, CDR2 SYGVNS. The CDR3 region is CASSDPNDRGIGYTF. The DNA for the CDR3 is TGTGCCAGCAGTGATCCTAATGACAGGGGGATTGGCTACACCTTC.

The chain combines TRBV6-6 with TRBJ1-2; 10 bases line up with TRBD1. V gave up 5 bases and J gave up 4 bases; unmatched junction bases: 4. The CDR3 has 14 residues. CDR1 is MNHNY and CDR2 is SVGAGI in the germline V gene (reference sequence). The chain's CDR3 is CASSGDRGGYGYTF. CDR3 sequence (DNA): TGTGCCAGCAGTGGGGACAGGGGAGGCTATGGCTACACCTTC.

The gene calls are TRBV27 and TRBJ2-3, with TRBD2 matching 7 bases. There are 14 residues in the CDR3. Germline assignment: CDR1 MNHEY and CDR2 SMNVEV (reference sequence). Germline trimming cut 5 bases from V and 6 bases from J; bases unmatched to any gene: 8. CDR3 in amino acids: CASSPRTRADTQYF. The CDR3 DNA reads TGTGCCAGCAGTCCCCGGACTAGAGCCGATACGCAGTATTTT.

The V call is TRBV5-1, the J call TRBJ1-4, with D maybe TRBD1 (6 bases). The CDR3 is 17 residues long. V gave up 6 bases and J gave up 3 bases, with 21 bases separating them. Germline V CDR1 and CDR2: SGHRS, YFSETQ. The CDR3 DNA follows: TGCGCCAGCACCCAAAGGGGGGGCAGGGAACCTAATGAAAAACTGTTTTTT. Its protein product is CASTQRGGREPNEKLFF.

This clone was picked up a small number of times. The rearrangement links TRBV7-2 to TRBJ2-3; 10 bases align to TRBD2. Germline V lookup: CDR1 SGHTA, CDR2 FQGNSA. CDR3 size: 16 residues. The J segment lost 3 bases and the V segment lost 6 bases, leaving 9 bases of the junction unmatched. CDR3 nucleotide sequence: TGTGCCAGCAGTATCTTAGCGGGGGGATTAACAGATACGCAGTATTTT. This sequence encodes CASSILAGGLTDTQYF.